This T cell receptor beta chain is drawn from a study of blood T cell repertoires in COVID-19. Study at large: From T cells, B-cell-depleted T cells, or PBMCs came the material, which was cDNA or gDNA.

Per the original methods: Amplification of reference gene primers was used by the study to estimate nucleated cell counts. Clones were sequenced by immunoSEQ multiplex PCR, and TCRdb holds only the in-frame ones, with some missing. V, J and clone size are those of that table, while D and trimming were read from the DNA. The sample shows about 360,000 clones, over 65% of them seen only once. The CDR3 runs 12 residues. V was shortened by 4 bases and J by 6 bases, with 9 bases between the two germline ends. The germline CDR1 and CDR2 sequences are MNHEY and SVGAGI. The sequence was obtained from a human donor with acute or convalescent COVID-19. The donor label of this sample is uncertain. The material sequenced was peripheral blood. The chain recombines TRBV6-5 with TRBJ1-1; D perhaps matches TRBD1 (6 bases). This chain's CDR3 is CASSFQGSEAFF. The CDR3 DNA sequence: TGTGCCAGCAGTTTTCAGGGGTCTGAAGCTTTCTTT.